This passage covers 3 T cell receptor beta chains from one sample sequenced in a study of blood T cell repertoires in COVID-19. This table comes from immunoSEQ multiplex PCR, and its TCRdb copy is limited to in-frame clones, with some not included. This table holds 250,000 to 350,000 clones, 90% found once. Input material: peripheral blood. The receptors originated from a woman aged 25 to 39 with COVID-19, enrolled during active disease.

The genes are TRBV15 and TRBJ2-4, with unresolved D. Germline V CDR1 and CDR2: LNHNV, YYDKDF (reference sequence). The CDR3 runs 16 residues. V was cut by 0 bases and J by 0 bases, with 9 bases left in between. CDR3 in DNA: TGTGCCACCAGCAGAGAATACTCCCTAGCCAAAAACATTCAGTACTTC. It encodes CATSREYSLAKNIQYF.

The V call is TRBV7-9, the J call TRBJ1-1; 7 nucleotides align to TRBD1. Unmatched junction bases numbered 7, after V lost 5 bases and J lost 4 bases. Germline CDR1 SEHNR, CDR2 FQNEAQ (reference sequence). The CDR3 extends over 14 amino acids. The CDR3 region is CASSPRGVITEAFF. The CDR3 DNA reads TGTGCCAGCAGCCCCAGGGGGGTAATCACTGAAGCTTTCTTT. Looking up the rest from reference TRBV7-9 and TRBJ1-1 gives the full variable domain: DTGVSQNPRHKITKRGQNVTFRCDPISEHNRLYWYRQTLGQGPEFLTYFQNEAQLEKSRLLSDRFSAERPKGSFSTLEIQRTEQGDSAMYLCASSPRGVITEAFFGQGTRLTVV.

This clone occurred a few times. This chain uses TRBV19 with TRBJ2-5; D is unclear. This CDR3 region has 13 residues. Deletions cut 3 bases from V and 5 bases from J, with 10 bases between. Germline V gives CDR1 LNHDA, CDR2 SQIVND (reference sequence). This CDR3 is CASSIQDGETQYF. The CDR3 DNA is TGTGCCAGTAGTATTCAAGACGGGGAGACCCAGTACTTC.